Shown below are 19 T cell receptor beta chains from a single sample sequenced in a study of T cell repertoires in cytomegalovirus infection (dated by TCRdb to between 2018 and 2021). For sequencing, an Illumina HiSeq 1500 was employed. The public reads were reanalyzed by TCRdb: fastp trimming at Q25, MiXCR alignment, in-frame beta chains only. One record per CDR3 amino acid sequence lists the most common genes and DNA. This sample holds approximately 730,000 distinct CDR3 sequences; around 31% were observed only once. The top ten clones comprise 15% to 20% of the sample. The treatment or condition label on this specimen signifies: in vitro stimulation with specific CMV peptide epitopes to enrich CMV-specific T cells. Their antigens remain unidentified. The sequencing used cultured PBMCs, collected from culture after CMV antigen stimulation. The receptors shown here come from a human donor in good health (CMV status not recorded). Some clones in this sample may be carry-over from other donors' samples.

Remarks on this clonotype: The conserved phenylalanine or tryptophan normally closing the CDR3 is absent here, so this likely arose from a read error. The rearrangement joins TRBV12-3 or TRBV12-4 to TRBJ2-5; 7 nucleotides agree with TRBD1. The V segment lost 6 bases and the J segment 3 bases; nucleotides outside the gene matches: 4. This CDR3 has 13 residues. Written as DNA, the CDR3 is TGTGCCAGCAGCGTCGGGACAGAAGAGACCCAGTACTCC. This encodes CASSVGTEETQYS.

This clonotype was seen ten or more times. The chain uses TRBV7-2 and TRBJ2-7; D is ambiguous. The CDR3 covers 14 residues. Germline V gene lookup returns CDR1 SGHTA and CDR2 FQGNSA. V lost 1 base and J lost 1, with 8 bases in between. The CDR3 region is CASSLVGRSYEQYF. The CDR3 DNA follows: TGTGCCAGCAGCTTAGTTGGCAGGTCCTACGAGCAGTACTTC. Complete variable domain (other parts from reference TRBV7-2 and TRBJ2-7): GAGVSQSPSNKVTEKGKDVELRCDPISGHTALYWYRQSLGQGLEFLIYFQGNSAPDKSGLPSDRFSAERTGGSVSTLTIQRTQQEDSAVYLCASSLVGRSYEQYFGPGTRLTVT.

The chain combines TRBV7-2 with TRBJ2-1, with D perhaps matching TRBD1 or TRBD2 (6 bases each). The CDR3 runs 15 residues. The V end was cut by 5 bases, the J end by 14 bases, with 25 bases between. CDR1 and CDR2 (germline): SGHTA, FQGNSA. In DNA, the CDR3 is TGTGCCAGCAGCCCCCGCAGAGTCAGGGGCGGGGCGAAGTTCTTC. Translation gives CASSPRRVRGGAKFF.

This chain joins TRBV19 and TRBJ2-3; TRBD1 matches 9 bases. The J segment lost 3 bases and the V segment lost 4 bases, leaving 8 bases of the junction unmatched. The CDR3 sequence is 16 residues long. Germline V gene sequence: CDR1 LNHDA, CDR2 SQIVND (reference sequence). The CDR3 DNA sequence: TGTGCCAGTAGTAGCAACTCTGGACAGGGGACAGATACGCAGTATTTT. Translation gives CASSSNSGQGTDTQYF.

This clonotype was observed a handful of times. The V call is TRBV29-1, the J call TRBJ2-3, with TRBD1 identical over 8 bases. V gave up 7 bases and J gave up 0 bases; unmatched junction bases: 6. The CDR3 sequence is 14 residues long. Germline assignment: CDR1 SQVTM and CDR2 ANQGSEA. In nucleotides, the CDR3 is TGCAGCGCCCAAGACAGGGGCAGCACAGATACGCAGTATTTT. It translates to CSAQDRGSTDTQYF.

This clonotype was seen a few times. CDR3 DNA sequence: TGTGCCAGCAGTTTAGGGACCCCCCCAGAGACCCAGTACTTC. This sequence encodes CASSLGTPPETQYF. V usage is TRBV12-3 or TRBV12-4 and J usage is TRBJ2-5; no definite D call. V was shortened by 1 base and J by 4 bases, with 10 bases between the two germline ends. This CDR3 contains 14 residues.

This rearrangement joins TRBV12-3 or TRBV12-4 to TRBJ2-6; D possibly corresponds to TRBD1 (6 bases). The length of the CDR3 is 18 residues. The V end was cut by 4 bases, the J end by 3 bases, with 19 bases between. The CDR3 DNA sequence: TGTGCCAGCAGTTCCCCCGGGACATGGGATCTTGGGGCCAACGTCCTGACTTTC. This sequence encodes CASSSPGTWDLGANVLTF.

J is TRBJ2-5 and V is TRBV18, with a tentative D call TRBD2 (6 bases). V dropped 3 bases and J dropped 4 bases, with 18 bases sitting between them. The CDR3 spans 16 residues. The germline V gene has CDR1 KGHSH and CDR2 LQKENI. The CDR3 coding sequence is TGTGCCAGCTCACCCACGGGGGACCCGATGGGAGAGACCCAGTACTTC. This codes for CASSPTGDPMGETQYF.

This clonotype was recorded at least ten times. The rearrangement joins TRBV6-5 to TRBJ2-7; D is possibly TRBD1 or TRBD2 (5 bases each). The CDR3 runs 15 residues. Trimming took off 4 bases at V and 3 bases at J, with 16 bases between the two ends. Germline CDR1 and CDR2: MNHEY and SVGAGI. CDR3 coding DNA: TGTGCCAGCAGTTCCTTCCCGGAGAGGGGCTACGAGCAGTACTTC. Protein product: CASSSFPERGYEQYF.

In this sample, this clonotype turned up a few times. The chain has TRBV7-9 and TRBJ1-4; D not resolved. CDR1 is SEHNR, CDR2 FQNEAQ, per germline (reference sequence). Trimming cost V 5 bases and J 5 bases, with 18 bases left between them. The length of the CDR3 is 16 residues. In nucleotides, the CDR3 is TGTGCCAGCAGCACAAGCGGCGCGATGGCGAATGAAAAACTGTTTTTT. It codes for CASSTSGAMANEKLFF.

CDR3 amino acids: CATGSGGAYRNEQFF. CDR3 in DNA: TGTGCCACCGGATCGGGGGGGGCTTATCGTAATGAGCAGTTCTTC. The chain links TRBV24-1 to TRBJ2-1; 8 bases are a match to TRBD2. Looked up from germline, CDR1 is KGHDR and CDR2 is SFDVKD. CDR3 length: 15 residues. Unmatched junction bases numbered 13, after V lost 9 bases and J lost 7 bases.

The chain couples TRBV6-5 to TRBJ2-7; D unresolved. The length of the CDR3 is 11 residues. The V gene lost 6 bases and the J gene lost 3 bases, with 6 bases spanning the gap. Germline V lookup: CDR1 MNHEY, CDR2 SVGAGI. The chain's CDR3 is CASRSVYEQYF. CDR3 sequence (DNA): TGTGCCAGCAGGTCTGTCTACGAGCAGTACTTC.

This clonotype has ten or more counts. This chain links TRBV7-2 with TRBJ1-4; 9 positions agree with TRBD1. The V and J ends lost 5 bases and 5 bases, in that order; junction bases with no gene match: 9. Germline CDR1 reads SGHTA; CDR2 reads FQGNSA. The length of the CDR3 is 16 residues. CDR3 in amino acids: CASSLQVGTGNEKLFF. CDR3 DNA: TGTGCCAGCAGCCTCCAGGTCGGGACAGGGAATGAAAAACTGTTTTTT.

The V and J genes are TRBV18 and TRBJ2-7; 7 nucleotides align to TRBD1. The CDR3 spans 14 residues. Germline-derived CDR1 and CDR2 are KGHSH and LQKENI. V shed 3 bases and J 5 bases; nucleotides not matched to a gene: 7. CDR3 nucleotide sequence: TGTGCCAGCTCACCCGGACAGGCCCCTGACGAGCAGTACTTC. Protein sequence: CASSPGQAPDEQYF.

The J gene is TRBJ2-3, the V gene TRBV10-3; D gene unclear. CDR1 and CDR2 from the germline V gene are ENHRY and SYGVKD. The CDR3 loop spans 13 amino acids. V shed 0 bases and J shed 14 bases, with 15 bases lying between them. The CDR3 DNA reads as TGTGCCATCAGTGAGTCCCCCCTAGATGTATGGTATTTT. This codes for CAISESPLDVWYF.

This clonotype occurred a few times. The chain recombines TRBV11-2 with TRBJ1-2; TRBD1 might be the D (6 bases). Looked up from germline, CDR1 is SGHAT and CDR2 is FQNNGV. The CDR3 totals 14 residues. Trimming cost V 1 base and J 5 bases, with 11 bases left between them. The CDR3 nucleotides read TGTGCCAGCAGCTTAGCGGGACACGCATATGGCTACACCTTC. Encoded protein: CASSLAGHAYGYTF.

This clonotype was counted only a few times. The rearrangement links TRBV11-3 to TRBJ1-5; D remains unclear. V shed 7 bases and J shed 0 bases, with 13 bases lying between them. The CDR3 covers 15 residues. CDR1 and CDR2 (germline): SGHNT, YENEEA. The CDR3 nucleotides read TGTGCCAGCACGTATAGTGGGTATAGCAATCAGCCCCAGCATTTT. Translated, it gives CASTYSGYSNQPQHF.

The V call is TRBV28, the J call TRBJ2-4; 8 bases match TRBD1. V gave up 4 bases and J gave up 14 bases; unmatched junction bases: 4. Germline lookup yields CDR1 MDHEN and CDR2 SYDVKM. The CDR3 sequence is 11 residues long. The CDR3 nucleotides are TGTGCCAGCAGTTCAACGACAGGGGAGTACTTC. Translation gives CASSSTTGEYF.

This clonotype was counted a single time. This chain joins TRBV15 and TRBJ1-5; the D is unclear. The CDR3 consists of 16 residues. Germline V lookup: CDR1 LNHNV, CDR2 YYDKDF (reference sequence). The ends were cut back, 1 base at V and 0 bases at J, with 10 bases in the middle. CDR3 sequence reads: CATSRVGEYSNQPQHF. DNA for the CDR3: TGTGCCACCAGCAGAGTGGGAGAATATAGCAATCAGCCCCAGCATTTT. The full variable domain, with the rest looked up from reference TRBV15 and TRBJ1-5, is DAMVIQNPRYQVTQFGKPVTLSCSQTLNHNVMYWYQQKSSQAPKLLFHYYDKDFNNEADTPDNFQSRRPNTSFCFLDIRSPGLGDTAMYLCATSRVGEYSNQPQHFGDGTRLSIL.